This section outlines one T cell receptor (beta chain) sequence together with its context. Some clones are missing from TCRdb's copy, which holds only in-frame ones; the method was immunoSEQ multiplex PCR. The sample shows 15,000 to 20,000 clones, approximately 84% of them seen only once. This CDR3 comprises 15 residues. CDR1 is SGHNT, CDR2 YENEEA, per germline. Trimming shortened V by 1 base and J by 2 bases, and 11 bases separated the two germline ends. This record belongs to a study of tumor-infiltrating lymphocytes in localized non-small cell lung cancer. About the research overall: Patients included smokers and never-smokers with various histologies, some sampled after neoadjuvant chemotherapy.

The chain is built from TRBV11-3 and TRBJ2-5; TRBD1 might be the D (5 bases). Material: lung tumor tissue. The clonotype originates from a human donor with non-small cell lung cancer. Here the CDR3 reads CASSLGVGRQETQYF. As DNA, the CDR3 is TGTGCCAGCAGCTTAGGAGTGGGGCGGCAAGAGACCCAGTACTTC.